The rows below give T cell receptor beta chains drawn from one sample of a study of blood T cell repertoires in COVID-19. Using immunoSEQ multiplex PCR, the repertoire was profiled, and TCRdb retains in-frame clones only, with some absent. This table has 150,000 or so clones, approximately 85% appearing once. The material sequenced was peripheral blood. The receptor source for this set is a man in his forties who had recovered from COVID-19. Each CDR3 is given with its conserved first and last residue. A D gene is named only where the DNA matches it firmly. Clone size is given for some rows only: seen once, a few or many times, or a class if the clone is expanded.

>-|few|TRBV18|TRBJ2-2
CASSPTGRHSLTGELFF
TGTGCCAGCTCACCAACGGGGAGACATTCGCTCACCGGGGAGCTGTTTTTT
>-|-|TRBV18|TRBJ1-3
CASSPQSRLGNTIYF
TGTGCCAGCTCACCACAAAGCAGGCTTGGAAACACCATATATTTT
>-|once|TRBV4-3|TRBJ1-1
CASSHRRGGTEAFF
TGCGCCAGCAGCCACCGCAGGGGAGGGACTGAAGCTTTCTTT
>-|-|TRBV7-8|TRBJ2-7
CASSLGPGDEQYF
TGTGCCAGCAGCTTAGGACCAGGGGACGAGCAGTACTTC
>TRBD1|-|TRBV4-1|TRBJ2-3
CASSQDGQVFTDTQYF
TGCGCCAGCAGCCAAGATGGACAGGTTTTCACAGATACGCAGTATTTT
>TRBD1|once|TRBV5-1|TRBJ2-7
CASCDRDRSFYEQYF
TGCGCCAGCTGCGATAGGGACAGGTCTTTCTACGAGCAGTACTTC
>-|few|TRBV6-5|TRBJ2-7
CASSTTGGYEQYF
TGTGCCAGCAGTACGACAGGAGGATACGAGCAGTACTTC
>TRBD1|-|TRBV6-6|TRBJ1-1
CASSYGTGATEAFF
TGTGCCAGCAGTTATGGGACAGGGGCCACTGAAGCTTTCTTT
>-|-|TRBV7-6|TRBJ2-7
CASSSNTGTYEQYF
TGTGCCAGCAGCTCTAATACGGGAACATACGAGCAGTACTTC
>-|-|TRBV18|TRBJ1-4
CASSPRPDNEKLFF
TGTGCCAGCTCCCCCAGGCCCGATAATGAAAAACTGTTTTTT
>-|-|TRBV21-1|TRBJ2-1
CASSNRGYNEQFF
TGTGCCAGCAGCAACAGGGGGTACAATGAGCAGTTCTTC
>TRBD2|-|TRBV18|TRBJ2-3
CASSGGLADTDTQYF
TGTGCCAGCTCAGGTGGACTAGCGGACACAGATACGCAGTATTTT
>TRBD1|-|TRBV7-2|TRBJ2-2
CASSLAGTATGELFF
TGTGCCAGCAGCTTAGCCGGGACAGCCACCGGGGAGCTGTTTTTT
>-|-|TRBV6-5|TRBJ2-7
CASSFSRVTYEQYF
TGTGCCAGCAGTTTTTCGAGGGTAACCTACGAGCAGTACTTC
>-|-|TRBV29-1|TRBJ1-1
CSADTEAFF
TGCAGCGCCGACACTGAAGCTTTCTTT
>-|-|TRBV6-6|TRBJ2-7
CASAYRSYEQYF
TGTGCCAGCGCCTATCGTAGCTACGAGCAGTACTTC
>-|-|TRBV6-4|TRBJ1-2
CASVYPDQGRYTF
TGTGCCAGCGTATACCCGGACCAGGGGCGCTACACCTTC
>-|-|TRBV24-1|TRBJ2-1
CATSTRGTSNEQFF
TGTGCCACCTCTACGAGGGGGACCAGTAATGAGCAGTTCTTC
>TRBD1|-|TRBV5-4|TRBJ1-2
CASSLQGASGYTF
TGTGCCAGCAGCTTACAGGGGGCATCTGGCTACACCTTC
>-|-|TRBV7-8|TRBJ2-7
CASSLAPGQGYEQYF
TGTGCCAGCAGCTTAGCCCCGGGACAAGGCTACGAGCAGTACTTC
>-|-|TRBV29-1|TRBJ1-4
CSAQRQLNEKLFF
TGCAGCGCTCAGAGGCAGCTTAATGAAAAACTGTTTTTT
>-|-|TRBV19|TRBJ2-3
CASLGRGSADTQYF
TGTGCCAGTCTCGGACGGGGGAGTGCAGATACGCAGTATTTT
>-|-|TRBV9|TRBJ2-1
CASSVDGSSNEQFF
TGTGCCAGCAGCGTAGACGGGTCCTCCAATGAGCAGTTCTTC
>TRBD1|-|TRBV11-2|TRBJ1-6
CASSSFAGGGSPLHF
TGTGCCAGCAGCTCTTTTGCAGGGGGCGGTTCACCCCTCCACTTT
>-|-|TRBV2|TRBJ2-7
CASTLQAYEQYF
TGTGCCAGCACTCTTCAGGCCTACGAGCAGTACTTC
>-|-|TRBV10-3|TRBJ1-1
CAMSGGGQTEAFF
TGTGCCATGTCTGGGGGAGGCCAAACTGAAGCTTTCTTT
>-|few|TRBV30|TRBJ2-1
CAWSVAGVDYNEQFF
TGTGCCTGGAGTGTGGCAGGGGTAGATTACAATGAGCAGTTCTTC
>TRBD2|-|TRBV5-6|TRBJ2-2
CASSLAAVAGAGELFF
TGTGCCAGCAGCTTGGCCGCGGTAGCGGGGGCTGGGGAGCTGTTTTTT
>-|few|TRBV5-8|TRBJ1-5
CASSFTEATGNQPQHF
TGTGCCAGCAGCTTCACGGAGGCGACGGGCAATCAGCCCCAGCATTTT
>TRBD1|-|TRBV7-2|TRBJ1-2
CASSLGGQGNGYTF
TGTGCCAGCAGCTTAGGGGGACAGGGAAATGGCTACACCTTC
>-|-|TRBV7-2|TRBJ1-4
CASSRQAPNEKLFF
TGTGCCAGCAGCCGCCAGGCCCCTAATGAAAAACTGTTTTTT
>TRBD1|-|TRBV2|TRBJ1-6
CATRQGNSPLHF
TGTGCCACCAGACAGGGTAATTCACCCCTCCACTTT
>-|-|TRBV18|TRBJ1-4
CASSPGTLNEKLFF
TGTGCCAGCTCACCCGGGACACTTAATGAAAAACTGTTTTTT
>TRBD1|-|TRBV7-2|TRBJ1-4
CASSARTGGVEKLFF
TGTGCCAGCAGCGCCCGGACAGGGGGAGTCGAAAAACTGTTTTTT
>-|-|TRBV4-3|TRBJ2-7
CASSQEWDPGDYHSYEQYF
TGCGCCAGCAGCCAAGAGTGGGACCCGGGAGACTACCACTCCTACGAGCAGTACTTC
>TRBD1|-|TRBV25-1|TRBJ2-1
CASSPGQGTYNEQFF
TGTGCCAGCTCTCCGGGACAGGGAACATACAATGAGCAGTTCTTC
>-|-|TRBV4-3|TRBJ2-7
CASSQGRGTYEQYF
TGCGCCAGCAGCCAGGGCCGCGGGACCTACGAGCAGTACTTC
>TRBD1|-|TRBV3-1/TRBV3-2|TRBJ2-3
CASSPGQGRGTQYF
TGTGCCAGCAGCCCCGGACAGGGAAGGGGTACGCAGTATTTT
>TRBD2|few|TRBV29-1|TRBJ2-1
CSSRENEQFF
TGCAGCTCGCGGGAGAATGAGCAGTTCTTC
>TRBD1|-|TRBV24-1|TRBJ2-5
CATQDRGGETQYF
TGTGCCACTCAGGACAGGGGTGGTGAGACCCAGTACTTC